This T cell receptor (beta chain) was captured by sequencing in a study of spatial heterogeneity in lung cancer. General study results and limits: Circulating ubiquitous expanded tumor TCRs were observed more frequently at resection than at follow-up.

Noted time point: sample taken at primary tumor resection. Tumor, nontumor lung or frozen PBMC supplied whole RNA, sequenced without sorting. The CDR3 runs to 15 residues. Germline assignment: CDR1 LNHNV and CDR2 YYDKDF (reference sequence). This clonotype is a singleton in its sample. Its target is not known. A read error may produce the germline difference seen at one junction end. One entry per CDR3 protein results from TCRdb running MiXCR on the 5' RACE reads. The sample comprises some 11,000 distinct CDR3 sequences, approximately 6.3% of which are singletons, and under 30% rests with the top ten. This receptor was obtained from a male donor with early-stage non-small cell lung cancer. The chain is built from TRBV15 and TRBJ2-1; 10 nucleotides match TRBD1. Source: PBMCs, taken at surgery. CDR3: CVTVLRGQGWSEQFF. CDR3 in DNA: TGTGTCACCGTCCTCCGGGGACAGGGGTGGAGTGAGCAGTTCTTC.